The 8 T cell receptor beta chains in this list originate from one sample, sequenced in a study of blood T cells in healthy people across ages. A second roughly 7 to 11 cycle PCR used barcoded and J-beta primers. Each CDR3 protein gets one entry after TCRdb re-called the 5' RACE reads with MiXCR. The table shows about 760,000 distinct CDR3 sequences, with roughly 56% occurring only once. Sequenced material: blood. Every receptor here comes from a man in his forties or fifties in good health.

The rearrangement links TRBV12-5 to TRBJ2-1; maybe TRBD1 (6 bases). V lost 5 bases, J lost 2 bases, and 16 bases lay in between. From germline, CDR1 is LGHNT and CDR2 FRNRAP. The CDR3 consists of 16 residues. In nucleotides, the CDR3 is TGTGCTAGTGGTCTCCCAGGGGCTTCCACCTACAATGAGCAGTTCTTC. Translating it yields CASGLPGASTYNEQFF.

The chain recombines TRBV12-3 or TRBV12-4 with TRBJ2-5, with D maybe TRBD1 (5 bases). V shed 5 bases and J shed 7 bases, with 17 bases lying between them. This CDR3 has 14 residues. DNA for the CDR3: TGTGCCAGCAGTAAAGGGTCAGGGTCGGGGACCCAGTACTTC. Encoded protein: CASSKGSGSGTQYF.

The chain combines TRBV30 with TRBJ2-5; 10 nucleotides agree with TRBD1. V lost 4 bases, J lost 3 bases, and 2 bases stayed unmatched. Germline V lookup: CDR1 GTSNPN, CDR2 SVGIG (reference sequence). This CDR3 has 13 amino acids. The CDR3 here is CAWKTGGEETQYF. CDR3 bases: TGTGCCTGGAAGACAGGGGGCGAAGAGACCCAGTACTTC.

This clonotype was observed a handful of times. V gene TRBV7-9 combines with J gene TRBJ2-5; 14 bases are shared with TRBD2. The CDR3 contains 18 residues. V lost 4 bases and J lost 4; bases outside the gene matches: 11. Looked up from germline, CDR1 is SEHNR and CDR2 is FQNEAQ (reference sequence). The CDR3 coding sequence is TGTGCCAGCAGCTCGGGACTAGCGGGAGTTGGGAGCGGAGAGACCCAGTACTTC. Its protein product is CASSSGLAGVGSGETQYF.

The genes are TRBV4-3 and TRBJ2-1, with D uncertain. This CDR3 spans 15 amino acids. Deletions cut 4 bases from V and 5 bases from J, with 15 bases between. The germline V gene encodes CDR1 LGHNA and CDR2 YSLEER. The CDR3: CASSRATARDNEQFF. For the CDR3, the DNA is TGCGCCAGCAGCCGAGCAACGGCGCGAGACAATGAGCAGTTCTTC.

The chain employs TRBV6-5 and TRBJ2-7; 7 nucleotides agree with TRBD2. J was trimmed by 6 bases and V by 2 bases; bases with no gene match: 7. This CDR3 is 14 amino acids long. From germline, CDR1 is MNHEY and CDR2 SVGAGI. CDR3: CASSYRTRKGEQYF. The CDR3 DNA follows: TGTGCCAGCAGTTACCGGACTAGGAAGGGCGAGCAGTACTTC.

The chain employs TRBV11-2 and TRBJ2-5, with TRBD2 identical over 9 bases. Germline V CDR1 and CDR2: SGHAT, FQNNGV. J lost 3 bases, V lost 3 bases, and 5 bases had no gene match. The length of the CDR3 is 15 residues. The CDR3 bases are TGTGCCAGCAGCTTCGGACTAGCGAGGGAAGAGACCCAGTACTTC. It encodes CASSFGLAREETQYF.

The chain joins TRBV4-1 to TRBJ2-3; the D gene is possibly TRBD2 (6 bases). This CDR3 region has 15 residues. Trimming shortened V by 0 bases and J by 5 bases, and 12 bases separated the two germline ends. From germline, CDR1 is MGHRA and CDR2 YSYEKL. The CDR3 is CASSQDRGKGDTQYF. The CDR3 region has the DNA TGCGCCAGCAGCCAAGATCGGGGGAAGGGAGATACGCAGTATTTT.